This TCR beta chain was sequenced during a study of technical replicates of blood from four donors. Sequencing used immunoSEQ multiplex PCR; TCRdb keeps in-frame clones, though not all of them. The data hold tens of thousands of clones, with 93% observed a single time. Trimming at V came to 11 bases and at J to 0 bases, leaving 4 bases not matched to a gene. Germline V CDR1 and CDR2: SNHLY, FYNNEI. The CDR3 is 13 residues long. This clone was recorded once. The rearrangement joins TRBV2 to TRBJ2-5; 9 bases are shared with TRBD1. Sequenced: T cells isolated from PBMCs. The sequence was obtained from a human donor in good health. Here the CDR3 DNA reads TGTGCCCAGCGGGACAGGGACCAAGAGACCCAGTACTTC. This codes for CAQRDRDQETQYF.